This TCR beta chain was captured in a study of OX40 agonist ivuxolimab in advanced cancers. Study in general: 30% to 40% of patients had received prior checkpoint inhibitor therapy. Findings and limits, study-wide: At doses 0.1 to 3.0 mg/kg, CD4+ and CD8+ clones expanded. Clonal expansion was among the lowest in partial responders at 0.1-3.0 mg/kg, especially CD8+.

CDR3 length: 14 residues. Germline CDR1 is LNHDA and CDR2 is SQIVND (reference sequence). The ends were cut back, 4 bases at V and 1 base at J, with 9 bases in the middle. Comment on this clone: Its specificity is unknown.

Repertoires were generated with immunoSEQ multiplex PCR, while TCRdb's copy carries only in-frame clones and drops some. This table has some 87,000 clones, 90% appearing once. The origin of this receptor is an adult with an advanced solid tumor such as melanoma, head and neck, liver or kidney cancer. The rearrangement links TRBV19 to TRBJ2-3, with D perhaps matching TRBD1 (6 bases). Sample: CD4+ or CD8+ T cells sorted from blood, taken in a trial of the OX40 agonist ivuxolimab. The CDR3: CASSRRQGTDTQYF. The CDR3 coding sequence is TGTGCCAGTAGTAGGAGACAGGGCACAGATACGCAGTATTTT.